This T cell receptor (beta chain) comes out of a study of cytomegalovirus exposure and HLA in healthy donors. This CDR3 is 15 amino acids long. The junction had 6 bases not matched to a gene; V was cut back by 5 bases and J by 6 bases. The germline V gene has CDR1 SGHAT and CDR2 FQNNGV. Study findings and constraints: Researchers counted around 170 TCR beta chains as cytomegalovirus-associated.

This clone was seen more than once but under ten times. What it binds is unknown. The assay was immunoSEQ multiplex PCR, and TCRdb's table has in-frame clones only and misses some. The sample contains some 330,000 clones, 86% of which appear only once. This receptor was obtained from a woman younger than 35 in good health and CMV-seronegative. The chain has TRBV11-2 and TRBJ2-1; 11 nucleotides match TRBD2. Source material: PBMCs. The CDR3 region is CASSPGTSGLNEQFF. The CDR3 bases are TGTGCCAGCAGCCCCGGGACTAGCGGACTCAATGAGCAGTTCTTC.